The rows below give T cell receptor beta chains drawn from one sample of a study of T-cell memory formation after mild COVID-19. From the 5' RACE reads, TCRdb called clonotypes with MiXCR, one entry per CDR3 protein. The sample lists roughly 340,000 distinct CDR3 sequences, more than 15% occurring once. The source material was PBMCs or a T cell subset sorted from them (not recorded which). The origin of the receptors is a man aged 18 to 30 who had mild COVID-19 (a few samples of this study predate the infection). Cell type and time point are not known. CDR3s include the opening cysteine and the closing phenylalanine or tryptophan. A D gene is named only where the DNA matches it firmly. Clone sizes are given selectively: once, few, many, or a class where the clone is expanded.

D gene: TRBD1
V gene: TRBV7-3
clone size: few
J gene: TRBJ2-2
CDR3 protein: CASSRDRGLAGELFF
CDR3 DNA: TGTGCCAGCAGCCGGGACAGGGGACTGGCCGGGGAGCTGTTTTTT

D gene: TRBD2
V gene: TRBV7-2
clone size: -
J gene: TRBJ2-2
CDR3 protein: CASSLAPPASGNTGELFF
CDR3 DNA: TGTGCCAGCAGCTTAGCCCCCCCGGCTAGCGGGAACACCGGGGAGCTGTTTTTT

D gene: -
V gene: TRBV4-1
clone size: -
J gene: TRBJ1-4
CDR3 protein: CASSQFRGLNEKLFF
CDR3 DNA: TGCGCCAGCAGCCAATTCCGGGGTTTAAATGAAAAACTGTTTTTT

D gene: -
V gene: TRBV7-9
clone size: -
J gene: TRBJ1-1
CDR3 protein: CASRYTGEDFF
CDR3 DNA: TGTGCCAGCAGGTATACCGGTGAAGATTTCTTT

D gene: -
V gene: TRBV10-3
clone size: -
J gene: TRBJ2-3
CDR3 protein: CAISESGGGTDTQYF
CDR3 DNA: TGTGCCATCAGTGAGTCAGGGGGAGGCACAGATACGCAGTATTTT

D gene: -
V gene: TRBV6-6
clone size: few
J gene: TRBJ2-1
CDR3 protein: CASIYEGDQFF
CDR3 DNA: TGTGCCAGCATTTACGAGGGAGATCAGTTCTTC

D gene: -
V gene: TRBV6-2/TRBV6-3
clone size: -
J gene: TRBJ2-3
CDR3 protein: CASINGGSTDTQYF
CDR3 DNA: TGTGCCAGCATCAACGGGGGAAGCACAGATACGCAGTATTTT

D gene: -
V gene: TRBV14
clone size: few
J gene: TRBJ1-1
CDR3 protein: CASSQETISWAEAFF
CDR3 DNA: TGTGCCAGCAGCCAAGAGACGATTAGCTGGGCTGAAGCTTTCTTT

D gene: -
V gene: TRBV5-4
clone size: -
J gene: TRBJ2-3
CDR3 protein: CASSSQITDTQYF
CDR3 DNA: TGTGCCAGCAGCTCTCAAATTACAGATACGCAGTATTTT

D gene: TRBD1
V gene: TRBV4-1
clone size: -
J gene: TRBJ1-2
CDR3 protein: CASGSGTGDGYTF
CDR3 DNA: TGCGCCAGCGGGTCCGGGACAGGAGATGGCTACACCTTC

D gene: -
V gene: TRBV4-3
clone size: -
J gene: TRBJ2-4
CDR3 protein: CASSQGDQGYKNIQYF
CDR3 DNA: TGCGCCAGCAGCCAAGGGGATCAGGGATACAAAAACATTCAGTACTTC

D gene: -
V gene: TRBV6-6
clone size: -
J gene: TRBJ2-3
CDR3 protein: CASSYPGAPDTQYF
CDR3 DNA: TGTGCCAGCAGTTACCCGGGGGCCCCAGATACGCAGTATTTT

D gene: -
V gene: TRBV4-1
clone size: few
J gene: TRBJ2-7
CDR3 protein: CASSLRYDQVYEQYF
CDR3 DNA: TGCGCCAGCAGCCTCCGGTACGACCAGGTCTACGAGCAGTACTTC

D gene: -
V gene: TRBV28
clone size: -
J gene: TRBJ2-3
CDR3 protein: CASNPSGTDTQYF
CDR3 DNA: TGTGCCAGCAACCCTAGCGGCACAGATACGCAGTATTTT

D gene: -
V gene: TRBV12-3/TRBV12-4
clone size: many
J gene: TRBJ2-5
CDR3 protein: CASRGGGTSYQETQYF
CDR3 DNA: TGTGCCAGCAGGGGGGGTGGGACATCGTACCAAGAGACCCAGTACTTC

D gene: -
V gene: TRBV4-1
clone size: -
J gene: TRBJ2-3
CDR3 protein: CASSQDRMTDTQYF
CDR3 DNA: TGCGCCAGCAGCCAAGATAGAATGACAGATACGCAGTATTTT

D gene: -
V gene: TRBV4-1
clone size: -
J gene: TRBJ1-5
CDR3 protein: CASSQGGLLGNQPQHF
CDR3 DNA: TGCGCCAGCAGCCAAGGGGGACTCCTCGGCAATCAGCCCCAGCATTTT

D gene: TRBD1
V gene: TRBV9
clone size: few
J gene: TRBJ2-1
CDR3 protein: CASSAVGGTGHNEQFF
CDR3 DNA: TGTGCCAGCAGCGCCGTAGGAGGGACAGGGCACAATGAGCAGTTCTTC

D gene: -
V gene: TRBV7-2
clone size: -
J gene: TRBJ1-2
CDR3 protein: CASSLARGGGIYTF
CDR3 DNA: TGTGCCAGCAGCTTAGCGCGAGGGGGAGGGATATACACCTTC

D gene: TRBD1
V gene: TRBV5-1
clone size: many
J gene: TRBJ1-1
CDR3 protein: CASSLGDSYTEAFF
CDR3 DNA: TGCGCCAGCAGCTTGGGGGACAGCTACACTGAAGCTTTCTTT

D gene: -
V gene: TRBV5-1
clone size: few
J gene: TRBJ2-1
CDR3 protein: CARIPGPGRDSSEQFF
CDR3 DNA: TGCGCCAGGATCCCGGGGCCGGGAAGGGATAGTAGTGAGCAGTTCTTC

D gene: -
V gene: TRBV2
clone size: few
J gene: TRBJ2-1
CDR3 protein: CASSESFTGTTEQFF
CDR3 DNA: TGTGCCAGCAGCGAGAGTTTTACGGGGACCACTGAGCAGTTCTTC

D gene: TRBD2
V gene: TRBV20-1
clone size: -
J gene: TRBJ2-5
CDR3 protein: CSARRGGPTQYF
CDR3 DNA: TGCAGTGCTCGTCGGGGGGGCCCTACCCAGTACTTC

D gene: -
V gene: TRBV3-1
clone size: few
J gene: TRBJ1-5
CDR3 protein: CASSQGQPNQPQHF
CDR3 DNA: TGTGCCAGCAGCCAAGGGCAGCCGAATCAGCCCCAGCATTTT

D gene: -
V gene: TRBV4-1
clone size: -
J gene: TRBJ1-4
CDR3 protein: CASSPQAPYGHEKLFF
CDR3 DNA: TGCGCCAGCAGTCCTCAAGCGCCCTACGGGCATGAAAAACTGTTTTTT

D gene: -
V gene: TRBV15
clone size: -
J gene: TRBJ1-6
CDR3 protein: CATSRVNREGSPLHF
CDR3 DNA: TGTGCCACCAGCAGAGTAAACAGGGAGGGTTCACCCCTCCACTTT

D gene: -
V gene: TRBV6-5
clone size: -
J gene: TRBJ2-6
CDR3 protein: CASSLGRANVLTF
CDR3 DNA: TGTGCCAGCAGTTTAGGAAGGGCCAACGTCCTGACTTTC

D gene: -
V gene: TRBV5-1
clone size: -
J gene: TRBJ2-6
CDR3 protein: CASSLKVGGANVLTF
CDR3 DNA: TGCGCCAGCAGCTTGAAGGTGGGGGGAGCCAACGTCCTGACTTTC

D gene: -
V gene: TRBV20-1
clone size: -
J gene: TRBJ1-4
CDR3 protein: CSAFPGKLFF
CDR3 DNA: TGCAGTGCTTTTCCCGGGAAACTGTTTTTT

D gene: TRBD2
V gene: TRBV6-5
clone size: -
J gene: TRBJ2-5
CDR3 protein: CASSYSGTPETQYF
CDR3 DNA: TGTGCCAGCAGTTATAGCGGGACTCCAGAGACCCAGTACTTC

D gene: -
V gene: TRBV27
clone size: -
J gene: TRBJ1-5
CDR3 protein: CASSQRGIWEPQHF
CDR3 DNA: TGTGCCAGCAGTCAGCGGGGGATCTGGGAGCCCCAGCATTTT

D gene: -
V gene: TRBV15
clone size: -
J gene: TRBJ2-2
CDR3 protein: CATSAPSANTGELFF
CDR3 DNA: TGTGCCACCAGCGCTCCTAGCGCGAACACCGGGGAGCTGTTTTTT

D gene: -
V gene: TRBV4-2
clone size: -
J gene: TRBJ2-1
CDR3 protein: CASSQEVLMDEFF
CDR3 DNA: TGTGCCAGCAGCCAGGAGGTCCTTATGGACGAGTTCTTC

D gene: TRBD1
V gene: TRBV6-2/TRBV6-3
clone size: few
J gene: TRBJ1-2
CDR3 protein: CASRYAGQAENYGYTF
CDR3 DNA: TGTGCCAGCAGATACGCTGGACAGGCGGAAAACTATGGCTACACCTTC

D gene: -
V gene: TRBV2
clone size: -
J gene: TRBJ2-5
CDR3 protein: CASSPGRRLQETQYF
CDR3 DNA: TGTGCCAGCAGCCCCGGGAGACGGCTCCAAGAGACCCAGTACTTC

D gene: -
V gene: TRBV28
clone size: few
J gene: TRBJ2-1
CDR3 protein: CASSFIRDRGLYNEQFF
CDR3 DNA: TGTGCCAGCAGTTTCATCCGGGACAGAGGACTATACAATGAGCAGTTCTTC

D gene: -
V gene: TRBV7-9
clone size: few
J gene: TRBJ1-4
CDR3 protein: CASSPGIGGGSEKLFF
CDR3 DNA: TGTGCCAGCAGCCCGGGTATTGGTGGAGGTAGTGAAAAACTGTTTTTT

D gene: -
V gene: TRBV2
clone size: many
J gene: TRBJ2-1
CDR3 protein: CASSGRSRLNHNEQFF
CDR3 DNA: TGTGCCAGCAGTGGTCGCAGCCGTCTAAATCACAATGAGCAGTTCTTC

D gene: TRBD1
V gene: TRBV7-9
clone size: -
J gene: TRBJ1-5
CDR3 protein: CASSLARGTEYSNQPQHF
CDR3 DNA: TGTGCCAGCAGCTTAGCAAGGGGGACAGAGTATAGCAATCAGCCCCAGCATTTT

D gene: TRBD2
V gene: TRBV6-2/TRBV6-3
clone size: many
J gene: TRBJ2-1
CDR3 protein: CASSYGGGAYNEQFF
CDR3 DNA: TGTGCCAGCAGTTACGGCGGGGGGGCCTACAATGAGCAGTTCTTC

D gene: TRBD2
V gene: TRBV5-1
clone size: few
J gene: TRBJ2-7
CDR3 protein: CASRLAELSYEQYF
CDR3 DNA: TGCGCCAGCAGGCTAGCGGAGCTCTCCTACGAGCAGTACTTC

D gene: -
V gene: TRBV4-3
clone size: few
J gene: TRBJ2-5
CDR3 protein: CASSQGTASPVQETQYF
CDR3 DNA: TGCGCCAGCAGCCAAGGGACTGCGTCCCCGGTCCAAGAGACCCAGTACTTC

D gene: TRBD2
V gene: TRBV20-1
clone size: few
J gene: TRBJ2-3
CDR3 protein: CSAPSGDRTDTQYF
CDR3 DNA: TGCAGTGCCCCGAGCGGGGACCGCACAGATACGCAGTATTTT

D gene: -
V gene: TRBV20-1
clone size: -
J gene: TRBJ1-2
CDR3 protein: CSARDNGPLGYTF
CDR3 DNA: TGCAGTGCTAGAGATAATGGACCCCTCGGCTACACCTTC

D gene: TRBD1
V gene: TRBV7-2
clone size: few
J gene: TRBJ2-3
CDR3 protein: CASSVTGTGRDTQYF
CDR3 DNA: TGTGCCAGCAGCGTCACCGGGACAGGGAGAGATACGCAGTATTTT

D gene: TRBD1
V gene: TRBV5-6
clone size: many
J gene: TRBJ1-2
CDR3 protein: CASSRYYRGPGYTF
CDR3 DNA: TGTGCCAGCAGCAGATACTACAGGGGGCCTGGCTACACCTTC

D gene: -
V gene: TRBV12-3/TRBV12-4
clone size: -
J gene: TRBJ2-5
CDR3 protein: CASSKRQVRETQYF
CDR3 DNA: TGTGCCAGCAGTAAAAGACAGGTCCGGGAGACCCAGTACTTC

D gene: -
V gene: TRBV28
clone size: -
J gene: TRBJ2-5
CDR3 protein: CASRPGQRGETQYF
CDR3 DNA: TGTGCCAGCAGACCGGGACAACGCGGAGAGACCCAGTACTTC

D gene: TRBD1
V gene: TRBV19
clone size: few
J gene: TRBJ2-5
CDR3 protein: CASSEDRAETQYF
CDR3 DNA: TGTGCCAGTAGTGAGGACAGGGCTGAGACCCAGTACTTC

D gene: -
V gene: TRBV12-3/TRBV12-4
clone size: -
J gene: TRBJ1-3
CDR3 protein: CASSLLGTGNTIYF
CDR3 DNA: TGTGCCAGCAGTTTACTGGGTACTGGAAACACCATATATTTT

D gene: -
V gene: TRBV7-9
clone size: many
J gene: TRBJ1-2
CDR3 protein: CASSFSETRGYTF
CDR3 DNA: TGTGCCAGCAGCTTTTCGGAAACGAGGGGCTACACCTTC

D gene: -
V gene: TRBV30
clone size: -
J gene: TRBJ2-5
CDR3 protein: CAWMFQETQYF
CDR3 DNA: TGTGCCTGGATGTTTCAGGAGACCCAGTACTTC

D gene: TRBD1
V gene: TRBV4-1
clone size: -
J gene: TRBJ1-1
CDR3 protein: CASSQGTGDVVHTEAFF
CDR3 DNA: TGCGCCAGCAGCCAAGGGACAGGGGATGTAGTTCACACTGAAGCTTTCTTT

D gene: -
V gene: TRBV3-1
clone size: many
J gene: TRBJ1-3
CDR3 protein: CASTRGFSGNTIYF
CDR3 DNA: TGTGCCAGCACCCGGGGTTTCTCTGGAAACACCATATATTTT

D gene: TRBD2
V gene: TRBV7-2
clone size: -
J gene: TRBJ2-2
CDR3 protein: CASSLASGGWHGELFF
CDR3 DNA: TGTGCCAGCAGCTTAGCTAGCGGGGGTTGGCACGGGGAGCTGTTTTTT

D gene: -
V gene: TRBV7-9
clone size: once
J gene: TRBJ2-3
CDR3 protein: CASSLAPDSTDTQYF
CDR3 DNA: TGTGCCAGCAGCTTAGCGCCTGACAGCACAGATACGCAGTATTTT

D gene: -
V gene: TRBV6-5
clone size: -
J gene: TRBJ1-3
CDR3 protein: CASSVLPGTRNTIYF
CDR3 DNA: TGTGCCAGCAGTGTCCTACCCGGGACTAGAAACACCATATATTTT